One T cell receptor (beta chain) is described in this entry. This sample stems from a study of blood T cell repertoires in COVID-19. Trimming stripped 7 bases from V and 6 bases from J, with 13 bases between. This CDR3 has 12 amino acids. Per germline, CDR1 LNHDA and CDR2 SQIVND (reference sequence). Here immunoSEQ multiplex PCR was the method, and the copy in TCRdb shows in-frame clones only, minus some. The table lists about 210,000 clones, approximately 88% of them singletons. Donors were grouped by their self-reported clinical history. The chain combines TRBV19 with TRBJ2-7; a possible D gene is TRBD2 (6 bases). The TCR originated in a man between 18 and 29 years old with acute COVID-19. Input material: PBMCs or T cells enriched from blood (not recorded which). The CDR3 region is CASTGRGLEQYF. CDR3 sequence (DNA): TGTGCCAGTACCGGGAGAGGACTCGAGCAGTACTTC.